The clone carrying this T cell receptor (beta chain) was detected only a few times. Antigen unknown. The data derive from a study of regulatory T cells in long-lasting Graves disease. Study findings and constraints: The number of shared public clonotypes was higher in persistent patients (around 2,700) than new patients (966). Patients with persistent Graves' had lower TCR diversity than newly diagnosed patients.

CDR3 size: 12 residues. J was trimmed by 5 bases and V by 4 bases; bases with no gene match: 0. From germline, CDR1 is KGHSH and CDR2 LQKENI. With iRepertoire HTBI primers and Arm-PCR of CDR3 regions, TCR beta libraries were built. TCRdb reprocessed the multiplex PCR reads via MiXCR and lists one record per CDR3 protein. The sample shows 400,000 to 500,000 distinct CDR3 sequences, roughly a fifth of them seen only once. As to time point: persistent/refractory GD, antithyroid drugs over 5 years with positive TRAb. TCR sequences were obtained from RNA taken from PBMCs. The rearrangement links TRBV18 to TRBJ2-3; 7 positions agree with TRBD2. The material was peripheral blood mononuclear cells (PBMCs), obtained when the disease was refractory, from a patient treated with antithyroid drugs. The TCR sequence derives from a female donor with Graves disease. In DNA, the CDR3 is TGTGCCAGCTCACGCGGGGGAGATACGCAGTATTTT. Encoded protein: CASSRGGDTQYF.